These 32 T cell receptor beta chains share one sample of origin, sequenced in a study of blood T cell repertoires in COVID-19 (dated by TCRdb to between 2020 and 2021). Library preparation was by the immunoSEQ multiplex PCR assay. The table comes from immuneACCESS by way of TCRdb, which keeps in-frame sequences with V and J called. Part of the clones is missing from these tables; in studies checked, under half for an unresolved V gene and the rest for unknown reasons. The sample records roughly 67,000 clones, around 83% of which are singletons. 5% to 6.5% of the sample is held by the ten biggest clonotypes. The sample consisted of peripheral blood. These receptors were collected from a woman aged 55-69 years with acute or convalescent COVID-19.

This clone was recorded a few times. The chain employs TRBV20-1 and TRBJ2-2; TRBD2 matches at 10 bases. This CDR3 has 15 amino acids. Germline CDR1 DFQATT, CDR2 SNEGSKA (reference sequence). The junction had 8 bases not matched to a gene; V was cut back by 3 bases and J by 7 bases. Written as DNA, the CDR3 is TGCAGTGCTAGTTTGGCTAGCGGGGGTGGCGGGGAGCTGTTTTTT. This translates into CSASLASGGGGELFF.

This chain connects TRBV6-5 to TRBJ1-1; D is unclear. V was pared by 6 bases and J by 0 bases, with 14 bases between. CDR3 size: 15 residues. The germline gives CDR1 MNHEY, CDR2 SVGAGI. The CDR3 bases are TGTGCCAGCAGCGACCGGGGAGGGCTGAACACTGAAGCTTTCTTT. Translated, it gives CASSDRGGLNTEAFF.

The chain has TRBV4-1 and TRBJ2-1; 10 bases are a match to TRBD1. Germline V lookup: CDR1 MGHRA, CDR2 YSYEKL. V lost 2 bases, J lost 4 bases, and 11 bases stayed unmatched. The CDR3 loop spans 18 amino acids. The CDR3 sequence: CASSQPGLGTGEYNEQFF. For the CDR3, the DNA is TGCGCCAGCAGCCAACCCGGGCTCGGGACAGGGGAATACAATGAGCAGTTCTTC.

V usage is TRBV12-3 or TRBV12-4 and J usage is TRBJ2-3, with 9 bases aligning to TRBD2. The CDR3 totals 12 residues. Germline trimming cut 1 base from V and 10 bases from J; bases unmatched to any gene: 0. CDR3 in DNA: TGTGCCAGCAGTTTAGGACTAGCGGCGCAGTATTTT. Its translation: CASSLGLAAQYF.

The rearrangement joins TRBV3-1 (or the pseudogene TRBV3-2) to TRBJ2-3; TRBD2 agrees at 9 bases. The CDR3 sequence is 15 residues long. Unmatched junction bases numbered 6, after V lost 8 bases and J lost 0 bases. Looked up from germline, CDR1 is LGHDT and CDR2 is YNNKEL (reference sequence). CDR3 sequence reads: CASSGLAGSTDTQYF. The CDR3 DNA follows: TGTGCCAGCTCCGGGCTAGCGGGGAGCACAGATACGCAGTATTTT.

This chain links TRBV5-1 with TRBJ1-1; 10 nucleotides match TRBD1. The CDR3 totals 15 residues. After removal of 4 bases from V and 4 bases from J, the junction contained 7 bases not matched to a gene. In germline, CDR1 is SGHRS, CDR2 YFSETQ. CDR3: CASSPPRTGGTEAFF. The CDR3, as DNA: TGCGCCAGCAGCCCGCCCCGGACAGGGGGCACTGAAGCTTTCTTT.

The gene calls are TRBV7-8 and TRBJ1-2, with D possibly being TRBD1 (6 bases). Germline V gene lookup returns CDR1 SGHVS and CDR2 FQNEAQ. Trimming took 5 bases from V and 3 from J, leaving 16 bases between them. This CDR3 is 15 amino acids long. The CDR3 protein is CASSVLPGVDYGYTF. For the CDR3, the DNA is TGTGCCAGCAGCGTCCTTCCAGGGGTCGACTATGGCTACACCTTC.

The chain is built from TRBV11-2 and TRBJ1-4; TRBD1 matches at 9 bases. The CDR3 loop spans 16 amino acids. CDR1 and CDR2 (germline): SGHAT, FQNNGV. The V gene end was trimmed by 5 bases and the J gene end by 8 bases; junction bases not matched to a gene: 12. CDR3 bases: TGTGCCAGCAGCACCCGCCTCGGGACAGGGAGAGAAAAACTGTTTTTT. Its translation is CASSTRLGTGREKLFF.

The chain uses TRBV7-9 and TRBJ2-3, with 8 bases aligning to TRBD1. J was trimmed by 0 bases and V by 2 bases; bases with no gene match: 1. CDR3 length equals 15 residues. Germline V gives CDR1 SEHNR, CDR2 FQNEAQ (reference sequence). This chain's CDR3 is CASSLRTGSTDTQYF. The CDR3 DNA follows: TGTGCCAGCAGCTTACGGACAGGGAGCACAGATACGCAGTATTTT.

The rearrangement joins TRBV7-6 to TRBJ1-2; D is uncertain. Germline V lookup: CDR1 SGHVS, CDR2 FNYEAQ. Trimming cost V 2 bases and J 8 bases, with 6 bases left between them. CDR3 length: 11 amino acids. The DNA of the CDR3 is TGTGCCAGCAGCTTAAGAGGAGGCTACACCTTC. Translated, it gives CASSLRGGYTF.

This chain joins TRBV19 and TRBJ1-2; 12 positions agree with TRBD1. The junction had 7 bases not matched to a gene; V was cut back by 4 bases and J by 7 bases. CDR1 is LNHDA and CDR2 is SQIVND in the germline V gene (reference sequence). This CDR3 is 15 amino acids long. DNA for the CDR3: TGTGCCAGTAGTACATCCGGGACAGGGGGCTTTGGCTACACCTTC. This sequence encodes CASSTSGTGGFGYTF.

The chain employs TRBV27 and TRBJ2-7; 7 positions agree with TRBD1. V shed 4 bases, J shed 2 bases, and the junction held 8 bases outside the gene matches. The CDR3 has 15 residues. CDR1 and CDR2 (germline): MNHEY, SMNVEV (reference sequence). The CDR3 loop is CASSSLPGTAYEQYF. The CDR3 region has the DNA TGTGCCAGCAGTTCCCTACCCGGGACAGCCTACGAGCAGTACTTC.

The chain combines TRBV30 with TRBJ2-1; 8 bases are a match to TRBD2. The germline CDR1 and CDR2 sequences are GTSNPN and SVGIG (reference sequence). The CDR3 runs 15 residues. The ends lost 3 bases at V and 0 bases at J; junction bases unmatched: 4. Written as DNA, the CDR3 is TGTGCCTGGAGCAGCGGGGGCTACTCCTACAATGAGCAGTTCTTC. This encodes CAWSSGGYSYNEQFF.

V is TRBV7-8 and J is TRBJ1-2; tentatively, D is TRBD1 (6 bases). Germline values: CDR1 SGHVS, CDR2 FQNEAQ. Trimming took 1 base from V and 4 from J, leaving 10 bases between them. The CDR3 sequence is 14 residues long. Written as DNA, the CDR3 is TGTGCCAGCAGCTTAGATAGGACAGTCTATGGCTACACCTTC. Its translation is CASSLDRTVYGYTF.

CDR3 in amino acids: CASSLQPGNTEAFF. Written as DNA, the CDR3 is TGTGCCAGCAGCTTGCAGCCGGGGAACACTGAAGCTTTCTTT. This chain uses TRBV5-6 with TRBJ1-1; D unclear. Germline CDR1 reads SGHDT; CDR2 reads YYEEEE. The V end lost 1 base, the J end lost 1 base, and 8 bases lay between the germline ends. This CDR3 has 14 amino acids.

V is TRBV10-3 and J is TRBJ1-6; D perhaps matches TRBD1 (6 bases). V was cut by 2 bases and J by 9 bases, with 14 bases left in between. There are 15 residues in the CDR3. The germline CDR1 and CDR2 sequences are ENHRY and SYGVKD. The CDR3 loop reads CAISEETGERSPLHF. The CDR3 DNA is TGTGCCATCAGTGAGGAGACAGGCGAGCGTTCACCCCTCCACTTT.

CDR3 protein: CASSSSWDSTEAFF. The DNA of the CDR3 is TGTGCCAGCAGCTCCTCCTGGGACAGCACTGAAGCTTTCTTT. The chain links TRBV7-9 to TRBJ1-1; 7 bases are shared with TRBD1. The CDR3 runs to 14 residues. Germline assignment: CDR1 SEHNR and CDR2 FQNEAQ (reference sequence). Germline trimming cut 4 bases from V and 4 bases from J; bases unmatched to any gene: 6.

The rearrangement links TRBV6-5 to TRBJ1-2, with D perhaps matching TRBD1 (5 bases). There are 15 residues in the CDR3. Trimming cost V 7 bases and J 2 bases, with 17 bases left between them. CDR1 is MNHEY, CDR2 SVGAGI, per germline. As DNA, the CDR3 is TGTGCCAGCACCCCAGGGATTGTAAGGAACTATGGCTACACCTTC. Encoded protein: CASTPGIVRNYGYTF.

This CDR3 is CSVPGGNTEAFF. CDR3 in DNA: TGCAGCGTCCCGGGGGGGAACACTGAAGCTTTCTTT. The V and J genes are TRBV29-1 and TRBJ1-1, with D possibly being TRBD1 (5 bases). CDR1 is SQVTM, CDR2 ANQGSEA, per germline. This CDR3 is built from 12 residues. The V gene lost 6 bases and the J gene lost 1 base, with 9 bases spanning the gap.

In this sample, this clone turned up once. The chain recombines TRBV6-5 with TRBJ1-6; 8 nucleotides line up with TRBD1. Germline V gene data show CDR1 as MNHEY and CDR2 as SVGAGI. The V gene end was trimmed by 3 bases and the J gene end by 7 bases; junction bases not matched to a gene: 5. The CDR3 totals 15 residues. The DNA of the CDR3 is TGTGCCAGCAGTTATGCTCAGGGGGCCAATTCACCCCTCCACTTT. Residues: CASSYAQGANSPLHF.

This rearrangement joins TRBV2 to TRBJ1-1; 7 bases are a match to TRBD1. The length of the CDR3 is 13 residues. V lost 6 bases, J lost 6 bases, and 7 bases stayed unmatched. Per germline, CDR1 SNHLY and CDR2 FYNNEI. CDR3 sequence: CASRPTGISEAFF. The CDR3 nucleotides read TGTGCCAGCAGACCGACAGGGATCTCTGAAGCTTTCTTT.

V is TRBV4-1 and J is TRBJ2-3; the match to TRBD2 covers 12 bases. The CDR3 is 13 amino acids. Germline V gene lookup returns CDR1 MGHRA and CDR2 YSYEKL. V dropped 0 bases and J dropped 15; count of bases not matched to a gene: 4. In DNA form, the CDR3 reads TGCGCCAGCAGCCAAGAATCGACTAGCGGGGGATATTTT. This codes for CASSQESTSGGYF.

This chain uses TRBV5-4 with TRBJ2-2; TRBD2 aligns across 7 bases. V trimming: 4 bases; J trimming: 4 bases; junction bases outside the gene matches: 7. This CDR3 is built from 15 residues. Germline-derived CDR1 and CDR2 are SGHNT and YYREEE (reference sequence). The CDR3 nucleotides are TGTGCCAGCAGCCAGAGGACTAGTCCCACCGGGGAGCTGTTTTTT. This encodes CASSQRTSPTGELFF. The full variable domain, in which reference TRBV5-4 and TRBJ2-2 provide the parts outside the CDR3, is ETGVTQSPTHLIKTRGQQVTLRCSSQSGHNTVSWYQQALGQGPQFIFQYYREEENGRGNFPPRFSGLQFPNYSSELNVNALELDDSALYLCASSQRTSPTGELFFGEGSRLTVL.

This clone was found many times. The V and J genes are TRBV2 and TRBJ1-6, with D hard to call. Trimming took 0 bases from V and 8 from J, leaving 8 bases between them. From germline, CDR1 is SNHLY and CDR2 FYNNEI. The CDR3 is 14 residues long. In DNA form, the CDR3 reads TGTGCCAGCAGTGAAGCGAGGAGCCATTCACCCCTCCACTTT. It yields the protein CASSEARSHSPLHF.

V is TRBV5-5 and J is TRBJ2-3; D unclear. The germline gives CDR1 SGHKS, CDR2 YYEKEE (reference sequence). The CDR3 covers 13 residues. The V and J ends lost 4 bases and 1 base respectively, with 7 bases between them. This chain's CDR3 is CASSVTGTDTQYF. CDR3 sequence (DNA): TGTGCCAGCAGCGTAACAGGCACAGATACGCAGTATTTT.

CDR3 nucleotide sequence: TGTGCCAGCAGCTTGGCTACGGGGGAGCAGTACTTC. It codes for CASSLATGEQYF. The V gene is TRBV5-6, the J gene TRBJ2-7, with D perhaps TRBD2 (5 bases). Germline CDR1 SGHDT, CDR2 YYEEEE. The CDR3 extends over 12 amino acids. The V gene lost 0 bases and the J gene lost 7 bases, with 8 bases spanning the gap.

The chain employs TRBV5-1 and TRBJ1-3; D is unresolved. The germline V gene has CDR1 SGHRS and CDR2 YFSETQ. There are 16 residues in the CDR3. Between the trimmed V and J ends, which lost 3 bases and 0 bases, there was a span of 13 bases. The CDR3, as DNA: TGCGCCAGCAGCTCTCTCGGGTCCAGCTCTGGAAACACCATATATTTT. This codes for CASSSLGSSSGNTIYF.

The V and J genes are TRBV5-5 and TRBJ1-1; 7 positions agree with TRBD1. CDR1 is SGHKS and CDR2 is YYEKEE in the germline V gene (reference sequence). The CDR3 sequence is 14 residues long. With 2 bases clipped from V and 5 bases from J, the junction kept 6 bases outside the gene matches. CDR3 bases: TGTGCCAGCAGCTTCGGACAGGCAGGGACTGAAGCTTTCTTT. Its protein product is CASSFGQAGTEAFF.

CDR3 sequence reads: CASSPSDSGNTIYF. The CDR3 region has the DNA TGTGCCAGCTCACCATCGGACAGTGGAAACACCATATATTTT. The chain uses TRBV18 and TRBJ1-3, with D perhaps TRBD1 (6 bases). Trimming stripped 2 bases from V and 3 bases from J, with 8 bases between. Germline CDR1 KGHSH, CDR2 LQKENI. CDR3 length: 14 amino acids.

The CDR3 DNA reads as TGTGCCAGCAGCGTACCAGGACTCGCCGGCTACACCTTC. Protein sequence: CASSVPGLAGYTF. The rearrangement links TRBV9 to TRBJ1-2; D call uncertain. This CDR3 has 13 amino acids. With 1 base removed from V and 8 bases from J, the gap between germline ends came to 12 bases. Germline-derived CDR1 and CDR2 are SGDLS and YYNGEE.

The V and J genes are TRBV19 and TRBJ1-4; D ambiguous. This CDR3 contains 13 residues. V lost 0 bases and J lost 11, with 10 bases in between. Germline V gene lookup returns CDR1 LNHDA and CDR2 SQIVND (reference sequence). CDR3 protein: CASSIDPGRKLFF. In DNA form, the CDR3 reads TGTGCCAGTAGTATAGATCCGGGGAGGAAACTGTTTTTT.

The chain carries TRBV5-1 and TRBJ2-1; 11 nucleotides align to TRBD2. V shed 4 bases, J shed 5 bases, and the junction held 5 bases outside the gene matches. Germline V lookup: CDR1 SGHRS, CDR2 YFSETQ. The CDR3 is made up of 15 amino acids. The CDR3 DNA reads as TGCGCCAGCAGCCCGACTAGCGGGGCCCACAATGAGCAGTTCTTC. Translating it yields CASSPTSGAHNEQFF.